Listed below are T cell receptor beta chains from one sample, sequenced in a study of blood T cell repertoires in COVID-19. Libraries were prepared by immunoSEQ multiplex PCR; TCRdb keeps only in-frame clonotypes and omits some of them. Among roughly 160,000 clones, more than 85% were seen once, and the ten largest hold less than 3%. The sample was peripheral blood. Receptors originate from a woman older than 75 with COVID-19, enrolled during active disease. CDR3s include the opening cysteine and the closing phenylalanine or tryptophan. The D gene is left open where the match is weak. Only some rows state a clone size, as once, few, many or a class for expanded clones.

clone size,V gene,J gene,D gene,CDR3 DNA,CDR3 protein
-,TRBV28,TRBJ2-7,TRBD1,TGTGCCAGCGGGGCACCGGGACAGGGACTCACCGCCGAGCAGTACTTC,CASGAPGQGLTAEQYF
-,TRBV21-1,TRBJ2-1,-,TGTGCCAGCAGCAAAGCGCGCGGACTAGCGGGGAATGAGCAGTTCTTC,CASSKARGLAGNEQFF
once,TRBV6-2/TRBV6-3,TRBJ2-2,-,TGTGCCAGCAGTTTACACGGGCTAGCGATGAACACCGGGGAGCTGTTTTTT,CASSLHGLAMNTGELFF
once,TRBV27,TRBJ1-1,-,TGTGCCAGCAGTTTGGTGCGGCTCGGTACGGGGGGGAACACTGAAGCTTTCTTT,CASSLVRLGTGGNTEAFF
-,TRBV28,TRBJ1-5,-,TGTGCCAGCAGTTTATTGAGACGGGGGATTCAGCCCCAGCATTTT,CASSLLRRGIQPQHF
-,TRBV7-2,TRBJ1-2,-,TGTGCCAGCAGCCCGCGACAGGTATTTGATGGCTACACCTTC,CASSPRQVFDGYTF
once,TRBV29-1,TRBJ2-2,-,TGCAGCGTTCAGGCCACAATTAACACCGGGGAGCTGTTTTTT,CSVQATINTGELFF
-,TRBV5-5,TRBJ2-7,TRBD2,TGTGCCAGCAGCTTCGACCTAGCGGCCACCTACGAGCAGTACTTC,CASSFDLAATYEQYF
-,TRBV6-1,TRBJ1-1,TRBD1,TGTGCCAGCGTAATCGACAGGGCTAACACTGAAGCTTTCTTT,CASVIDRANTEAFF
-,TRBV4-2,TRBJ1-5,TRBD1,TGTGCCAGCAGCCCCCTGACAGGGAAGAATCAGCCCCAGCATTTT,CASSPLTGKNQPQHF
-,TRBV2,TRBJ2-3,TRBD2,TGTGCCAGCAAGGCGGGAGGGCCGCTTAGCACAGATACGCAGTATTTT,CASKAGGPLSTDTQYF
-,TRBV11-3,TRBJ2-5,TRBD2,TGTGCCAGCAGCTTAGATTCTGCGGGGCGGGAGGGCCCGGCCCAAGAGACCCAGTACTTC,CASSLDSAGREGPAQETQYF
-,TRBV4-1,TRBJ1-5,-,TGCGCCAGCAGCCCCCGACCCCCCAGGGGCGAGCTTAGCAATCAGCCCCAGCATTTT,CASSPRPPRGELSNQPQHF
once,TRBV28,TRBJ1-3,-,TGTGCCAGCAGTTTATTGGTACAGGTCTCTGGAAACACCATATATTTT,CASSLLVQVSGNTIYF
medium-sized,TRBV6-1,TRBJ1-4,-,TGTGCCAGCAGTGAATTAAAGGGGTCGGTGGAAAAACTGTTTTTT,CASSELKGSVEKLFF
-,TRBV2,TRBJ2-3,TRBD1,TGTGCCAGCAGCGGACAGGGAAACGTCCCAGATACGCAGTATTTT,CASSGQGNVPDTQYF
once,TRBV6-5,TRBJ2-7,TRBD2,TGTGCCAGCACCCCTAGCGGTTCCTACGAGCAGTACTTC,CASTPSGSYEQYF
once,TRBV6-6,TRBJ1-5,-,TGTGCCAGCAATGCAGGGATCAATCAGCCCCAGCATTTT,CASNAGINQPQHF
once,TRBV27,TRBJ2-7,TRBD1,TGTGCCAGCAGTCTAGGGACAGGGGAGCAGTACTTC,CASSLGTGEQYF
few,TRBV5-1,TRBJ1-4,-,TGCGCCAGCGGGGCGAGACCAGGGGTTAATGAAAAACTGTTTTTT,CASGARPGVNEKLFF
-,TRBV4-3,TRBJ1-2,-,TGCGCCAGCAGCGAGGGACATTGGAACTATGGCTACACCTTC,CASSEGHWNYGYTF
-,TRBV5-4,TRBJ1-2,-,TGTGCCAGCAGCTTGACAACAGGTCTCAACTATGGCTACACCTTC,CASSLTTGLNYGYTF
-,TRBV7-3,TRBJ2-3,TRBD2,TGTGCCAGCAGCTTAGGACTAGCAGATACGCAGTATTTT,CASSLGLADTQYF
-,TRBV28,TRBJ1-2,-,TGTGCCAGCAGTTTGCCGGGGTTTGGTTATGGCTACACCTTC,CASSLPGFGYGYTF
-,TRBV5-5,TRBJ2-3,TRBD2,TGTGCCAGCAGCTTGGGGGCGGGAGGCACAGATACGCAGTATTTT,CASSLGAGGTDTQYF
few,TRBV7-6,TRBJ2-2,-,TGTGCCAGCAGCTTAGCGGGCCTCGGGGACACGAACACCGGGGAGCTGTTTTTT,CASSLAGLGDTNTGELFF
-,TRBV7-9,TRBJ1-5,TRBD1,TGTGCCAGCAGCGCGGGACAGGGGGATCAGCCCCAGCATTTT,CASSAGQGDQPQHF
-,TRBV9,TRBJ2-2,-,TGTGCCAGCAGCGTAGAAGGGGGTACCGGGGAGCTGTTTTTT,CASSVEGGTGELFF
-,TRBV7-9,TRBJ2-3,TRBD2,TGTGCCAGCAGCGAGGGACTAGCTCTTTTCACAGATACGCAGTATTTT,CASSEGLALFTDTQYF
-,TRBV5-8,TRBJ1-3,-,TGTGCCAGCAGCTGGGGGGATTCTGGAAACACCATATATTTT,CASSWGDSGNTIYF
few,TRBV14,TRBJ2-5,-,TGTGCCAGCAGCCTGCGAGAGTTAACAGAGACCCAGTACTTC,CASSLRELTETQYF
-,TRBV2,TRBJ2-2,TRBD2,TGTGCCAGCGGCGGGGGTCCGGGACCGGGCACCGGGGAGCTGTTTTTT,CASGGGPGPGTGELFF
-,TRBV19,TRBJ1-1,TRBD1,TGTGCCAGTAGTACCCCCCTTCGGACAGGGGAAGCTTTCTTT,CASSTPLRTGEAFF
-,TRBV4-3,TRBJ2-4,-,TGCGCCAGCAGCCAAGATACGAGGGCCCTTCAGTACTTC,CASSQDTRALQYF
-,TRBV6-2/TRBV6-3,TRBJ2-1,TRBD2,TGTGCCAGCAGTGGGGCCTATAGCGGGGTAGGGAATGAGCAGTTCTTC,CASSGAYSGVGNEQFF